One sample yielded the 18 T cell receptor beta chains listed below, sequenced in a study of shared clonotypes between healthy human individuals. Only CD45RO-negative cells positively selected for CCR7 counted as naive CD8 cells, so terminally differentiated effector memory CD45RA+ cells were excluded. Data came from immunoSEQ multiplex PCR; TCRdb stores just in-frame clones and leaves some out. Counted here are about 2 million clones, 85% to 95% occurring once; the ten biggest clones make up around 1%. Sequenced: naive CD8+ T cells sorted from blood. The receptors stem from a man aged 18 to 29 in good health.

This chain connects TRBV4-1 to TRBJ1-1, with D maybe TRBD1 (5 bases). CDR1 and CDR2 (germline): MGHRA, YSYEKL. The CDR3 totals 15 residues. V was shortened by 3 bases and J by 1 base, with 12 bases between the two germline ends. The CDR3 DNA is TGCGCCAGCAGCCAGCACCAGGGTCCGAACACTGAAGCTTTCTTT. Its protein is CASSQHQGPNTEAFF.

The chain couples TRBV11-3 to TRBJ2-2; D perhaps matches TRBD2 (5 bases). V lost 2 bases and J 7 bases, leaving 11 bases between the germline ends. CDR3 size: 14 residues. Germline-derived CDR1 and CDR2 are SGHNT and YENEEA. The DNA for the CDR3 is TGTGCCAGCAGCTTAAGGGAGATGGGCGGGGAGCTGTTTTTT. The encoded protein is CASSLREMGGELFF. The whole variable domain, remainder taken from reference TRBV11-3 and TRBJ2-2, is EAGVVQSPRYKIIEKKQPVAFWCNPISGHNTLYWYLQNLGQGPELLIRYENEEAVDDSQLPKDRFSAERLKGVDSTLKIQPAELGDSAVYLCASSLREMGGELFFGEGSRLTVL.

This chain links TRBV9 with TRBJ2-5, with D unresolved. This CDR3 has 14 amino acids. Germline V gene data show CDR1 as SGDLS and CDR2 as YYNGEE. Trimming pared 0 bases from V and 5 bases from J, leaving 11 bases between. This CDR3 is CASSVVFEVETQYF. CDR3 DNA sequence: TGTGCCAGCAGCGTAGTGTTTGAAGTGGAGACCCAGTACTTC. The entire variable domain, with the rest obtained from reference TRBV9 and TRBJ2-5, is as follows: DSGVTQTPKHLITATGQRVTLRCSPRSGDLSVYWYQQSLDQGLQFLIQYYNGEERAKGNILERFSAQQFPDLHSELNLSSLELGDSALYFCASSVVFEVETQYFGPGTRLLVL.

This chain links TRBV7-3 with TRBJ2-3, with 9 bases lining up with TRBD2. V lost 4 bases and J lost 0; bases outside the gene matches: 2. The CDR3 has 15 amino acids. Per germline, CDR1 SGHTA and CDR2 FQGTGA. CDR3 amino acids: CASSSSGASTDTQYF. DNA for the CDR3: TGTGCCAGCAGCTCTAGCGGGGCTAGCACAGATACGCAGTATTTT.

This clone was picked up a small number of times. The V and J genes are TRBV7-8 and TRBJ1-2; D perhaps matches TRBD1 (6 bases). The CDR3 extends over 14 amino acids. The germline V gene has CDR1 SGHVS and CDR2 FQNEAQ. V dropped 3 bases and J dropped 4 bases, with 12 bases sitting between them. CDR3 loop: CASSLPGAGYGYTF. In DNA, the CDR3 is TGTGCCAGCAGCTTGCCGGGGGCTGGCTATGGCTACACCTTC.

The V and J genes are TRBV11-2 and TRBJ2-3; 8 nucleotides line up with TRBD2. This CDR3 comprises 19 residues. V gave up 1 base and J gave up 4 bases; unmatched junction bases: 16. Germline V gene lookup returns CDR1 SGHAT and CDR2 FQNNGV. CDR3 in amino acids: CASSLAGWGRGGAADTQYF. CDR3 nucleotide sequence: TGTGCCAGCAGCTTAGCGGGATGGGGTCGGGGGGGCGCTGCAGATACGCAGTATTTT.

This clone appeared a single time. The J gene is TRBJ2-7, the V gene TRBV18, with TRBD1 identical over 9 bases. The CDR3 runs 13 residues. The J segment lost 3 bases and the V segment lost 5 bases, leaving 2 bases of the junction unmatched. CDR1 is KGHSH, CDR2 LQKENI, per germline. The CDR3 coding sequence is TGTGCCAGCTCAGGGGACAGGGACTACGAGCAGTACTTC. It yields the protein CASSGDRDYEQYF. Full variable domain (remainder filled in from reference TRBV18 and TRBJ2-7): NAGVMQNPRHLVRRRGQEARLRCSPMKGHSHVYWYRQLPEEGLKFMVYLQKENIIDESGMPKERFSAEFPKEGPSILRIQQVVRGDSAAYFCASSGDRDYEQYFGPGTRLTVT.

This sequence joins TRBV19 and TRBJ1-5; 7 bases are shared with TRBD1. CDR3 length: 15 amino acids. Germline-derived CDR1 and CDR2 are LNHDA and SQIVND (reference sequence). J was trimmed by 6 bases and V by 6 bases; bases with no gene match: 11. For the CDR3, the DNA is TGTGCCAGTAGAGGGGTAGCAGGGGGTGCTCAGCCCCAGCATTTT. Translated, it gives CASRGVAGGAQPQHF. The entire variable domain, with the rest obtained from reference TRBV19 and TRBJ1-5, is as follows: DGGITQSPKYLFRKEGQNVTLSCEQNLNHDAMYWYRQDPGQGLRLIYYSQIVNDFQKGDIAEGYSVSREKKESFPLTVTSAQKNPTAFYLCASRGVAGGAQPQHFGDGTRLSIL.

This chain joins TRBV28 and TRBJ2-7; D might be TRBD2 (6 bases). The V end lost 2 bases, the J end lost 5 bases, and 22 bases lay between the germline ends. Germline V gene sequence: CDR1 MDHEN, CDR2 SYDVKM. This CDR3 is built from 17 residues. The CDR3 here is CASSLRRGWGMRNEQYF. The CDR3 DNA sequence: TGTGCCAGCAGTTTAAGGAGGGGTTGGGGGATGAGGAACGAGCAGTACTTC.

The DNA of the CDR3 is TGCGCCAGCAGCTCTGACATTTACCAAGAGACCCAGTACTTC. It codes for CASSSDIYQETQYF. The rearrangement links TRBV5-1 to TRBJ2-5; D not resolved. The germline V gene has CDR1 SGHRS and CDR2 YFSETQ. This CDR3 region has 14 residues. Trimming removed 3 bases from V and 0 bases from J, with 9 bases in between.

The chain recombines TRBV6-5 with TRBJ2-7, with D perhaps TRBD1 (5 bases). CDR3 length equals 11 residues. Trimming pared 5 bases from V and 8 bases from J, leaving 10 bases between. Looked up from germline, CDR1 is MNHEY and CDR2 is SVGAGI. The CDR3 DNA follows: TGTGCCAGCAGTGAAGGGGAAAAGCAGTACTTC. Its protein product is CASSEGEKQYF.

The genes are TRBV13 and TRBJ2-1, with a possible D match to TRBD2 (5 bases). Germline V gives CDR1 PRHDT, CDR2 FYEKMQ (reference sequence). This CDR3 contains 15 residues. The ends were cut back, 6 bases at V and 7 bases at J, with 19 bases in the middle. The CDR3 here is CASRSLPIGVNEQFF. The CDR3 bases are TGTGCCAGCAGATCTTTGCCAATCGGGGTTAATGAGCAGTTCTTC.

To note about this clone: Other DNA sequences in this specimen translate into the identical CDR3. The DNA for the CDR3 is TGTGCCAGCAGCTTCCGCCGAGATGAGCAGTTCTTC. It translates to CASSFRRDEQFF. The chain recombines TRBV7-9 with TRBJ2-1; no clear D. Germline CDR1 is SEHNR and CDR2 is FQNEAQ (reference sequence). The V and J ends lost 3 bases and 8 bases respectively, with 8 bases between them. This CDR3 contains 12 residues.

V is TRBV27 and J is TRBJ1-2, with D perhaps TRBD1 (6 bases). Germline assignment: CDR1 MNHEY and CDR2 SMNVEV (reference sequence). This CDR3 region has 15 residues. V shed 5 bases and J shed 4 bases, with 17 bases lying between them. The CDR3 loop is CASSAFRGDGYGYTF. The CDR3 nucleotides read TGTGCCAGCAGTGCCTTCAGGGGCGATGGCTATGGCTACACCTTC.

As for this clone: The same CDR3 arises from other DNA sequences in this sample as well. V usage is TRBV28 and J usage is TRBJ2-1; TRBD1 matches at 10 bases. The CDR3 extends over 16 amino acids. Trimming took 3 bases from V and 2 from J; bases not matched to a gene: 4. Looked up from germline, CDR1 is MDHEN and CDR2 is SYDVKM. The CDR3 loop is CASSFPTGGTYNEQFF. CDR3 DNA: TGTGCCAGCAGTTTCCCGACAGGGGGCACCTACAATGAGCAGTTCTTC.

This chain links TRBV5-4 with TRBJ2-5; D gene unclear. Trimming stripped 6 bases from V and 1 base from J, with 10 bases between. The CDR3 is made up of 13 amino acids. From germline, CDR1 is SGHNT and CDR2 YYREEE (reference sequence). CDR3 nucleotide sequence: TGTGCCAGCAATTCCGGGTCCCAAGAGACCCAGTACTTC. Residues: CASNSGSQETQYF.

This chain uses TRBV5-6 with TRBJ2-7; tentatively, D is TRBD1 or TRBD2 (5 bases each). Germline V gene sequence: CDR1 SGHDT, CDR2 YYEEEE. V gave up 3 bases and J gave up 1 base, with 11 bases separating them. The CDR3 is 14 residues long. CDR3 sequence: CASSSEGRSYEQYF. CDR3 DNA sequence: TGTGCCAGCAGCTCCGAGGGGCGGTCCTACGAGCAGTACTTC.

The chain is built from TRBV7-2 and TRBJ2-3, with 12 bases lining up with TRBD2. Germline CDR1 reads SGHTA; CDR2 reads FQGNSA. The CDR3 runs 17 residues. Trimming removed 4 bases from V and 4 bases from J; junction bases left unmatched: 9. For the CDR3, the DNA is TGTGCCAGCAGCTCTCAAGGACTAGCGGGAATGTCAGATACGCAGTATTTT. It encodes CASSSQGLAGMSDTQYF.